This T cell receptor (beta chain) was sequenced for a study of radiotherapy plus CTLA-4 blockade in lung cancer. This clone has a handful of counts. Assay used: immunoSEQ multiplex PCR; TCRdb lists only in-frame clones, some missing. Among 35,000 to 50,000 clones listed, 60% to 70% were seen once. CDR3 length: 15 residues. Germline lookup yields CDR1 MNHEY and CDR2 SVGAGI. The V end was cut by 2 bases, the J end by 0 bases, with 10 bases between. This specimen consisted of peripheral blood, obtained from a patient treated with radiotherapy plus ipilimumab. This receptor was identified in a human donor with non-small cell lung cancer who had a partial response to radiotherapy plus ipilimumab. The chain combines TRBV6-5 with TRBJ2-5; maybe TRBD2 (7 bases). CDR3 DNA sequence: TGTGCCAGCAGTTACGGGGGGGCGGACCAAGAGACCCAGTACTTC. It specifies CASSYGGADQETQYF.